Following are 25 T cell receptor beta chains from one sample sequenced in a study of cytomegalovirus exposure and HLA in healthy donors. This PCR relied on a set of 60 Vbeta primers and 13 Jbeta primers. The assay was immunoSEQ multiplex PCR, and TCRdb's table has in-frame clones only and misses some. The table has about 170,000 clones, 60% to 80% seen once. Sample: PBMCs. The receptors come from a female donor in good health and CMV-seronegative.

J is TRBJ2-1 and V is TRBV30, with TRBD1 matching 7 bases. The V and J ends lost 2 bases and 5 bases, in that order; junction bases with no gene match: 6. Germline loops: CDR1 GTSNPN, CDR2 SVGIG (reference sequence). The CDR3 totals 14 residues. CDR3 residues: CAWSLGGFDNEQFF. In nucleotides, the CDR3 is TGTGCCTGGAGTTTAGGGGGCTTCGACAATGAGCAGTTCTTC.

The rearrangement joins TRBV5-6 to TRBJ2-3; TRBD2 agrees at 11 bases. The CDR3 sequence is 16 residues long. V was pared by 2 bases and J by 7 bases, with 9 bases of the junction left unmatched. Germline lookup yields CDR1 SGHDT and CDR2 YYEEEE. The CDR3 nucleotides are TGTGCCAGCAGCTTCCAGACTAGCGGGGTCGGAAATACGCAGTATTTT. It encodes CASSFQTSGVGNTQYF.

The chain's CDR3 is CASSQDTRGSYNEQFF. The CDR3 DNA sequence: TGCGCCAGCAGCCAAGATACCAGGGGGTCCTACAATGAGCAGTTCTTC. This chain links TRBV4-1 with TRBJ2-1, with 7 positions matching TRBD1. Trimming took 0 bases from V and 1 from J; bases not matched to a gene: 3. The V gene's germline CDR1 is MGHRA and CDR2 YSYEKL. CDR3 size: 16 residues.

This clone was observed once. For the CDR3, the DNA is TGTGCCAGTAGTATAAGCGACGCTGGATGGGTTGGCTACACCTTC. It specifies CASSISDAGWVGYTF. The chain has TRBV19 and TRBJ1-2; D is unclear. Germline V CDR1 and CDR2: LNHDA, SQIVND (reference sequence). Trimming cost V 2 bases and J 7 bases, with 17 bases left between them. The CDR3 has 15 residues.

The chain carries TRBV4-1 and TRBJ2-5; 10 positions match TRBD2. The CDR3 sequence is 17 residues long. Germline-derived CDR1 and CDR2 are MGHRA and YSYEKL. V lost 3 bases, J lost 11 bases, and 18 bases stayed unmatched. CDR3 residues: CASSQYVGTGTAGGQYF. CDR3 nucleotide sequence: TGCGCCAGCAGCCAGTATGTTGGAACCGGGACAGCGGGAGGGCAGTACTTC.

The rearrangement links TRBV29-1 to TRBJ2-7; D not certain. Germline V lookup: CDR1 SQVTM, CDR2 ANQGSEA. The V end was cut by 6 bases, the J end by 0 bases, with 12 bases between. This CDR3 has 13 residues. DNA for the CDR3: TGCAGCGTCCATTTTGGTAGCTCCTACGAGCAGTACTTC. This sequence encodes CSVHFGSSYEQYF.

This chain connects TRBV5-1 to TRBJ2-7, with 10 bases identical to TRBD1. The germline CDR1 and CDR2 sequences are SGHRS and YFSETQ. With V trimmed by 3 bases and J by 5 bases, 8 bases remained unmatched. The CDR3 runs to 15 residues. In nucleotides, the CDR3 is TGCGCCAGCAGCTCGGGACAGGGGTTCTTGAACGAGCAGTACTTC. Protein: CASSSGQGFLNEQYF.

The rearrangement uses TRBV27 and TRBJ1-3; the D gene is possibly TRBD1 (5 bases). V dropped 1 base and J dropped 2 bases, with 9 bases sitting between them. Germline values: CDR1 MNHEY, CDR2 SMNVEV (reference sequence). This CDR3 has 15 amino acids. The CDR3 DNA sequence: TGTGCCAGCAGTTTATTGGGGGGACCTGGAAACACCATATATTTT. It is translated as CASSLLGGPGNTIYF.

This sequence joins TRBV4-1 and TRBJ2-3, with TRBD1 matching 10 bases. Germline V lookup: CDR1 MGHRA, CDR2 YSYEKL. After removal of 6 bases from V and 3 bases from J, the junction contained 6 bases not matched to a gene. This CDR3 region has 15 residues. The CDR3 here is CASSRTGQGTDTQYF. CDR3 in DNA: TGCGCCAGCAGTCGGACGGGACAGGGGACAGATACGCAGTATTTT.

The rearrangement joins TRBV2 to TRBJ2-5; tentatively, D is TRBD2 (6 bases). This CDR3 region has 11 residues. Deletions cut 5 bases from V and 10 bases from J, with 11 bases between. The germline V gene encodes CDR1 SNHLY and CDR2 FYNNEI. The CDR3 loop reads CASSPGTFQYF. DNA of the CDR3: TGTGCCAGCAGTCCAGGGACTTTCCAGTACTTC.

The chain links TRBV25-1 to TRBJ1-2, with D hard to call. Germline V gives CDR1 MGHDK, CDR2 SYGVNS. With 6 bases removed from V and 4 bases from J, the gap between germline ends came to 18 bases. The CDR3 runs to 15 residues. CDR3 DNA sequence: TGTGCCAGCAGCTGGGGAGGGAGCATGGTCTATGGCTACACCTTC. Residues: CASSWGGSMVYGYTF.

The chain links TRBV7-9 to TRBJ2-7; 8 bases align to TRBD1. The CDR3 is made up of 16 amino acids. Germline V gene lookup returns CDR1 SEHNR and CDR2 FQNEAQ (reference sequence). V dropped 5 bases and J dropped 6; count of bases not matched to a gene: 15. This CDR3 is CASSTLEGQGAGEQYF. The CDR3 nucleotides are TGTGCCAGCAGCACCCTAGAGGGCCAGGGGGCCGGCGAGCAGTACTTC.

This rearrangement joins TRBV7-2 to TRBJ1-1; 8 positions match TRBD1. This CDR3 comprises 15 residues. The germline CDR1 and CDR2 sequences are SGHTA and FQGNSA. V dropped 0 bases and J dropped 6; count of bases not matched to a gene: 6. The chain's CDR3 is CASSLAGLQGAEAFF. The CDR3 DNA follows: TGTGCCAGCAGCTTAGCGGGCCTACAGGGGGCTGAAGCTTTCTTT.

This CDR3 is CASSFQFTGTNEKLFF. The CDR3, as DNA: TGCGCCAGCAGCTTCCAATTTACGGGAACTAATGAAAAACTGTTTTTT. V usage is TRBV5-1 and J usage is TRBJ1-4, with D hard to call. The CDR3 sequence is 16 residues long. The germline gives CDR1 SGHRS, CDR2 YFSETQ. Trimming removed 2 bases from V and 1 base from J, with 12 bases in between.

This chain links TRBV5-4 with TRBJ2-5; 11 bases line up with TRBD2. V lost 0 bases, J lost 5 bases, and 3 bases stayed unmatched. The CDR3 loop spans 15 amino acids. The germline V gene encodes CDR1 SGHNT and CDR2 YYREEE (reference sequence). The CDR3 DNA reads TGTGCCAGCAGCTTGGCTAGCGGGAGGATTGAGACCCAGTACTTC. Its translation is CASSLASGRIETQYF.

A single count supports this clone. The chain couples TRBV7-9 to TRBJ2-1; 9 nucleotides line up with TRBD1. Germline trimming cut 1 base from V and 5 bases from J; bases unmatched to any gene: 6. The germline gives CDR1 SEHNR, CDR2 FQNEAQ (reference sequence). The CDR3 spans 16 residues. DNA for the CDR3: TGTGCCAGCAGCTTAGGCGGGACAGGGTTCCACAATGAGCAGTTCTTC. It encodes CASSLGGTGFHNEQFF.

The CDR3 loop is CASSLDNGVDTQYF. Written as DNA, the CDR3 is TGTGCCAGCAGCTTAGACAACGGGGTGGATACGCAGTATTTT. V and J are TRBV7-9 and TRBJ2-3, with D possibly TRBD2 on 5 matching bases. Trimming cost V 1 base and J 6 bases, with 11 bases left between them. The CDR3 contains 14 residues. The V gene's germline CDR1 is SEHNR and CDR2 FQNEAQ (reference sequence). Complete variable domain (other parts from reference TRBV7-9 and TRBJ2-3): DTGVSQNPRHKITKRGQNVTFRCDPISEHNRLYWYRQTLGQGPEFLTYFQNEAQLEKSRLLSDRFSAERPKGSFSTLEIQRTEQGDSAMYLCASSLDNGVDTQYFGPGTRLTVL.

To note about this clone: Other DNA sequences in the same sample also yield this CDR3. The V gene is TRBV5-6, the J gene TRBJ2-2; 9 bases agree with TRBD2. The ends lost 2 bases at V and 8 bases at J; junction bases unmatched: 16. Per the germline V gene, CDR1 is SGHDT and CDR2 is YYEEEE. The CDR3 runs 18 residues. The DNA for the CDR3 is TGTGCCAGCAGCTTTTATAACAGCGGGGGGCCAGCCACAGGGGAGCTGTTTTTT. This codes for CASSFYNSGGPATGELFF. Complete variable domain (other parts from reference TRBV5-6 and TRBJ2-2): DAGVTQSPTHLIKTRGQQVTLRCSPKSGHDTVSWYQQALGQGPQFIFQYYEEEERQRGNFPDRFSGHQFPNYSSELNVNALLLGDSALYLCASSFYNSGGPATGELFFGEGSRLTVL.

The table lists this clone with a count of one. This chain connects TRBV28 to TRBJ2-7, with 9 bases fitting TRBD1. The ends lost 6 bases at V and 0 bases at J; junction bases unmatched: 9. Germline CDR1 MDHEN, CDR2 SYDVKM. The CDR3 totals 16 residues. This CDR3 is CASSYADRGNSYEQYF. The CDR3 nucleotides read TGTGCCAGCAGCTACGCCGACAGGGGGAACTCCTACGAGCAGTACTTC.

As concerns this clone: The sample contains more than one DNA sequence encoding this CDR3. The chain combines TRBV2 with TRBJ2-1, with 7 bases matching TRBD1. With 7 bases clipped from V and 7 bases from J, the junction kept 4 bases outside the gene matches. The CDR3 loop spans 12 amino acids. The germline V gene has CDR1 SNHLY and CDR2 FYNNEI. The CDR3 here is CASNRGGNEQFF. The CDR3 DNA follows: TGTGCCAGCAACAGGGGTGGGAATGAGCAGTTCTTC.

The chain links TRBV12-5 to TRBJ2-1; possibly TRBD1 for D (5 bases). Per germline, CDR1 LGHNT and CDR2 FRNRAP. The germline V and J ends were trimmed by 2 bases and 7 bases, with 18 bases remaining between them. The CDR3 runs to 16 residues. The CDR3 coding sequence is TGTGCTAGTGGTTTGTATGGGGCAGGGTTAGTTAATGAGCAGTTCTTC. It codes for CASGLYGAGLVNEQFF. The variable domain in full, completed from reference TRBV12-5 and TRBJ2-1, reads DARVTQTPRHKVTEMGQEVTMRCQPILGHNTVFWYRQTMMQGLELLAYFRNRAPLDDSGMPKDRFSAEMPDATLATLKIQPSEPRDSAVYFCASGLYGAGLVNEQFFGPGTRLTVL.

V is TRBV9 and J is TRBJ2-3, with TRBD1 identical over 8 bases. This CDR3 has 17 residues. V was pared by 2 bases and J by 4 bases, with 12 bases of the junction left unmatched. Germline CDR1 is SGDLS and CDR2 is YYNGEE. The CDR3 nucleotides read TGTGCCAGCAGCGTCGCCTCACAGGGGGTAGTAGCAGATACGCAGTATTTT. Translation gives CASSVASQGVVADTQYF.

The V and J genes are TRBV30 and TRBJ2-5; a possible D gene is TRBD2 (5 bases). CDR1 and CDR2 from the germline V gene are GTSNPN and SVGIG (reference sequence). CDR3 length: 13 residues. Trimming removed 0 bases at V and 5 bases at J, with 10 bases between. In nucleotides, the CDR3 is TGTGCCTGGAGTGTACGTGGGAGTGAGACCCAGTACTTC. Encoded protein: CAWSVRGSETQYF.

V and J are TRBV6-5 and TRBJ1-5; D gene unclear. Per the germline V gene, CDR1 is MNHEY and CDR2 is SVGAGI. This CDR3 has 13 amino acids. Trimming removed 5 bases at V and 0 bases at J, with 5 bases between. The CDR3 loop reads CASSTISNQPQHF. DNA for the CDR3: TGTGCCAGCAGTACTATTAGCAATCAGCCCCAGCATTTT.

This clone was recorded only once. This chain connects TRBV7-6 to TRBJ2-3; 10 positions agree with TRBD1. Trimming cost V 5 bases and J 5 bases; bases outside gene matches: 4. CDR1 and CDR2 (germline): SGHVS, FNYEAQ. The CDR3 consists of 14 residues. CDR3 sequence: CASSPGQGGDTQYF. The CDR3 region has the DNA TGTGCCAGCAGCCCAGGACAGGGGGGAGATACGCAGTATTTT.